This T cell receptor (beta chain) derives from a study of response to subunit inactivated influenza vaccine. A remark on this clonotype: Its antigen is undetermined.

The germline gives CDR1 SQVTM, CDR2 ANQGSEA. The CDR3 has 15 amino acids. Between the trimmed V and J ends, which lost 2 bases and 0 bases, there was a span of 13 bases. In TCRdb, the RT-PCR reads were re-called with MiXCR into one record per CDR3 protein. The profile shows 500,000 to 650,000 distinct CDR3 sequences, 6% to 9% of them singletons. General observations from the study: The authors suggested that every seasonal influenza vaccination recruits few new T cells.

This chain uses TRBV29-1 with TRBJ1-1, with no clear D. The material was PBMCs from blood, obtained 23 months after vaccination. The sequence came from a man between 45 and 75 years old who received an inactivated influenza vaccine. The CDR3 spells CSVEYGGQMNTEAFF. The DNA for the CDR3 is TGCAGCGTTGAATACGGAGGGCAGATGAACACTGAAGCTTTCTTT.